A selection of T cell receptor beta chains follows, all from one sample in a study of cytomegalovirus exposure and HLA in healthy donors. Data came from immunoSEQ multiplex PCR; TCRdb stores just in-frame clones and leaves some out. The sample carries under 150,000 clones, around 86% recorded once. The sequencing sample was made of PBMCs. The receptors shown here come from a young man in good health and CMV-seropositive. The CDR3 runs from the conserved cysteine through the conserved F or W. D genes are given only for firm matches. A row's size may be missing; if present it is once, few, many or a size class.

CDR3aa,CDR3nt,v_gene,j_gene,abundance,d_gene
CSVEGTVATNYGYTF,TGCAGCGTTGAAGGGACAGTAGCCACTAACTATGGCTACACCTTC,TRBV29-1,TRBJ1-2,-,-
CASTFDRKFYGYTF,TGTGCCAGCACCTTCGACAGGAAATTCTATGGCTACACCTTC,TRBV5-4,TRBJ1-2,-,-
CASRLQGAVDTGELFF,TGTGCAAGTCGCTTACAGGGGGCAGTGGACACCGGGGAGCTGTTTTTT,TRBV12-2,TRBJ2-2,once,-
CAGGRGDYGYTF,TGTGCCGGGGGTCGGGGGGACTATGGCTACACCTTC,TRBV30,TRBJ1-2,-,-
CASSFRQGARNTEAFF,TGTGCCAGCTCCTTTCGACAGGGGGCCAGGAACACTGAAGCTTTCTTT,TRBV18,TRBJ1-1,-,TRBD1
CASSLSGTSGYEQYF,TGTGCCAGCAGCCTCTCCGGGACTAGCGGCTACGAGCAGTACTTC,TRBV7-9,TRBJ2-7,few,TRBD2
CASSLSGTATYEQYF,TGTGCCAGCAGTTTATCCGGGACAGCAACCTACGAGCAGTACTTC,TRBV27,TRBJ2-7,-,TRBD1
CASSLSTGPYEQYF,TGCGCCAGCAGCTTAAGCACAGGGCCCTACGAGCAGTACTTC,TRBV5-1,TRBJ2-7,-,-
CASSLGSRDSSGNTIYF,TGTGCCAGCAGCTTGGGGTCGCGGGACAGCTCTGGAAACACCATATATTTT,TRBV5-6,TRBJ1-3,-,TRBD1
CAWSVDGDQPQHF,TGTGCCTGGAGTGTAGATGGAGATCAGCCCCAGCATTTT,TRBV30,TRBJ1-5,-,-
CASSRGGEDHEQYF,TGTGCCAGCAGCAGAGGGGGGGAGGACCACGAGCAGTACTTC,TRBV6-6,TRBJ2-7,-,-
CASSLLVGNPNTGELFF,TGTGCCAGCAGTTTATTGGTCGGGAACCCGAACACCGGGGAGCTGTTTTTT,TRBV27,TRBJ2-2,once,-